Listed below are T cell receptor beta chains from one sample, sequenced in a study of monozygotic twins with inflammatory bowel disease. From the 5' RACE reads, TCRdb lists one entry per CDR3 protein and no DNA. This repertoire includes 400,000 or so distinct CDR3 sequences. Sequenced material: blood. The receptors shown here come from a human donor with ulcerative colitis or Crohn's disease, or a healthy co-twin of an affected twin (not recorded which). CDR3s include the opening cysteine and the closing phenylalanine or tryptophan. The order of the fields is V gene, J gene, CDR3 protein.

>TRBV6-4|TRBJ2-1
CASSVSGVGNEQFF
>TRBV3-1|TRBJ1-5
CASSPFSGGNQPQHF
>TRBV7-8|TRBJ1-6
CASSLSEGGWADNSPLHF
>TRBV29-1|TRBJ2-2
CSVVVGSGELFF
>TRBV4-1|TRBJ2-7
CASSTGLASLYEQYF
>TRBV5-6|TRBJ2-7
CASSLGGHQDQYF
>TRBV27|TRBJ2-1
CASSLYPLAAANNEQFF
>TRBV28|TRBJ2-3
CASSLSQLAEGGDTQYF
>TRBV28|TRBJ1-1
CASSSQYLSDKNTEAFF
>TRBV5-1|TRBJ2-3
CASSRDYDTQYF
>TRBV10-3|TRBJ2-3
CAISGPSGVTAFTDTQYF
>TRBV7-3|TRBJ2-6
CASSSGYSAGANVLTF
>TRBV3-1|TRBJ1-6
CASSAGQSNSPLHF
>TRBV11-2|TRBJ2-5
CASSRTSGKETQYF
>TRBV11-2|TRBJ2-1
CASSSPPGLAATRSYNEQFF
>TRBV20-1|TRBJ2-1
CSARTGHPSSYNEQFF
>TRBV2|TRBJ2-2
CASSATSGRASGELFF
>TRBV4-1|TRBJ1-1
CASSQDKILTEAFF
>TRBV19|TRBJ1-3
CASRTVSGNTIYF
>TRBV20-1|TRBJ2-3
CSAVSLDTQYF
>TRBV4-1|TRBJ1-5
CASSQDTDRGDRNQPQHF
>TRBV5-1|TRBJ2-5
CASSLRSQETQYF
>TRBV5-6|TRBJ2-7
CASSLIVSYEQYF
>TRBV13|TRBJ1-1
CASSLASGNTEAFF